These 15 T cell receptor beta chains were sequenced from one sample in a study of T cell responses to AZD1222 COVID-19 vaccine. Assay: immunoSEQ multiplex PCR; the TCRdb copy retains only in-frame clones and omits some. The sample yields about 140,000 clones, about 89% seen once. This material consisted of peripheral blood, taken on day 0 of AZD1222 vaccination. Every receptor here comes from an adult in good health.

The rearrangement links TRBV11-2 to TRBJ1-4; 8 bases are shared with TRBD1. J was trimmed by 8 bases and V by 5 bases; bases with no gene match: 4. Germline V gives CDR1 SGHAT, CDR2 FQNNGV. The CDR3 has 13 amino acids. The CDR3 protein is CASSVRQGEKLFF. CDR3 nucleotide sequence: TGTGCCAGCAGCGTCCGACAGGGGGAAAAACTGTTTTTT. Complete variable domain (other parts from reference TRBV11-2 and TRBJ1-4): EAGVAQSPRYKIIEKRQSVAFWCNPISGHATLYWYQQILGQGPKLLIQFQNNGVVDDSQLPKDRFSAERLKGVDSTLKIQPAKLEDSAVYLCASSVRQGEKLFFGSGTQLSVL.

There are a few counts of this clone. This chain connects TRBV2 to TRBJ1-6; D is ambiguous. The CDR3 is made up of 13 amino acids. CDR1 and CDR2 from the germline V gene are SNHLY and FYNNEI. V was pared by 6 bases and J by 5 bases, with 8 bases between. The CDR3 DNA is TGTGCCAGCAGGGCTTATGATAATTCACCCCTCCACTTT. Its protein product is CASRAYDNSPLHF.

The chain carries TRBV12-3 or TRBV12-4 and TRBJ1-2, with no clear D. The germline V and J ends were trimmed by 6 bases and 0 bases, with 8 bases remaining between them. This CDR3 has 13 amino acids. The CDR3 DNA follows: TGTGCCAGCAGCCAAGGACCTAACTATGGCTACACCTTC. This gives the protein CASSQGPNYGYTF.

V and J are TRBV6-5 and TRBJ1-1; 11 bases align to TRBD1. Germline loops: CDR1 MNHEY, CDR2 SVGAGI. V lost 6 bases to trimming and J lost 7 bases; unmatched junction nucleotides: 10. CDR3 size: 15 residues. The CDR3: CASSKDRGLRNEAFF. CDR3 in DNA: TGTGCCAGCAGCAAGGACAGGGGGCTGAGAAATGAAGCTTTCTTT.

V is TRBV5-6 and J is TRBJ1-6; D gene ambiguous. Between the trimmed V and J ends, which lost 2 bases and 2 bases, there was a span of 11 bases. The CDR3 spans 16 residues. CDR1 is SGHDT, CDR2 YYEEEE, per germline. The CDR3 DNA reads TGTGCCAGCAGCTTTTTGGAGGACCCCTATAATTCACCCCTCCACTTT. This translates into CASSFLEDPYNSPLHF.

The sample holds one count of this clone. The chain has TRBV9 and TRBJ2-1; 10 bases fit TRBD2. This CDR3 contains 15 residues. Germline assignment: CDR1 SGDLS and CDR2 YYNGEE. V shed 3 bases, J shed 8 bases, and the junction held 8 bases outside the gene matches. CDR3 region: CASSALAGSVHEQFF. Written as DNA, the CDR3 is TGTGCCAGCAGCGCACTAGCGGGGTCAGTGCATGAGCAGTTCTTC.

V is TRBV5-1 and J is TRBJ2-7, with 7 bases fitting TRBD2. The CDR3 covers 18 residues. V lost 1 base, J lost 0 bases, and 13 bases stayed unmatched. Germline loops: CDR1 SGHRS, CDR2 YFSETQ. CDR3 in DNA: TGCGCCAGCAGCTTGTCTTGGGCCGGGACTACCGACTCCTACGAGCAGTACTTC. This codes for CASSLSWAGTTDSYEQYF.

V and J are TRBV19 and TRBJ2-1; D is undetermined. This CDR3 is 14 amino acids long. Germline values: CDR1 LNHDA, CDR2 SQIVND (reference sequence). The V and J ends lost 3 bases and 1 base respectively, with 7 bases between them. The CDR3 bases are TGTGCCAGTAGTATCCGGGTTTCCTACAATGAGCAGTTCTTC. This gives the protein CASSIRVSYNEQFF.

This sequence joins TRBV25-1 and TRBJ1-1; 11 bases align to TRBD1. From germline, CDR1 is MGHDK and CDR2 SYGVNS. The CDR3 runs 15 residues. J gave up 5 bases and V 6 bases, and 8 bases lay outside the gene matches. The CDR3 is CASSRRTGGFTEAFF. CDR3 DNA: TGTGCCAGCAGCAGAAGGACAGGGGGCTTTACTGAAGCTTTCTTT.

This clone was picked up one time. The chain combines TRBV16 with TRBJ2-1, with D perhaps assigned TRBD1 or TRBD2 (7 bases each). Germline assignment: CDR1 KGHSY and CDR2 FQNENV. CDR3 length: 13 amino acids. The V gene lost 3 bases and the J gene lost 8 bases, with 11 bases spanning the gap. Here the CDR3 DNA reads TGTGCCAGCAGCCAGGGAGGGGGCCATGAGCAGTTCTTC. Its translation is CASSQGGGHEQFF. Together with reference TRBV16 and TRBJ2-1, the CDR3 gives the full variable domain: GEEVAQTPKHLVRGEGQKAKLYCAPIKGHSYVFWYQQVLKNEFKFLISFQNENVFDETGMPKERFSAKCLPNSPCSLEIQATKLEDSAVYFCASSQGGGHEQFFGPGTRLTVL.

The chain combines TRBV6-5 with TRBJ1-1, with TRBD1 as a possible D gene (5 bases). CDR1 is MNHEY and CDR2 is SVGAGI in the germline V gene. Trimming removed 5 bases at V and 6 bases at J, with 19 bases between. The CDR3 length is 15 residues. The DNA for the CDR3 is TGTGCCAGCAGTAGATTGCAGGGTAAGACGTCTGAAGCTTTCTTT. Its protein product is CASSRLQGKTSEAFF.

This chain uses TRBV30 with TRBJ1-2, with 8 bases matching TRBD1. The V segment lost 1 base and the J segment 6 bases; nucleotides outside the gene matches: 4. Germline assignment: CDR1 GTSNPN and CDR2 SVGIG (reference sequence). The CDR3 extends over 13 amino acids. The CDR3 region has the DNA TGTGCCTGGAGTGCCGGACAGGGTGATGGCTACACCTTC. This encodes CAWSAGQGDGYTF.

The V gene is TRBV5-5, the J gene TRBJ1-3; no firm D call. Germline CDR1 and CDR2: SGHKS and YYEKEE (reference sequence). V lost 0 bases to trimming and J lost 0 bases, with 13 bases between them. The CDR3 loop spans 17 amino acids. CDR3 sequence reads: CASSLEGSWSSGNTIYF. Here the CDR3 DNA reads TGTGCCAGCAGCTTGGAGGGAAGCTGGAGCTCTGGAAACACCATATATTTT.

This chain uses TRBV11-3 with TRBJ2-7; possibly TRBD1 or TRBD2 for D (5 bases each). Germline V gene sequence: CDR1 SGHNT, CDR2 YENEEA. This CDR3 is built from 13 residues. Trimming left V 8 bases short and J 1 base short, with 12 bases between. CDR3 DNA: TGTGCCAGCTCCTCGGGGCCATCCTACGAGCAGTACTTC. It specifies CASSSGPSYEQYF.

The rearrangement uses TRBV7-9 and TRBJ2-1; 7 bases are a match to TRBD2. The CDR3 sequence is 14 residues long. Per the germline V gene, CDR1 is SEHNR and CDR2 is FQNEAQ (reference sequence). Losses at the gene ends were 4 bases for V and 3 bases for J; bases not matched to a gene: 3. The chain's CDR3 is CASSSGGFYNEQFF. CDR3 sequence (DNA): TGTGCCAGCAGCTCGGGGGGATTCTACAATGAGCAGTTCTTC.